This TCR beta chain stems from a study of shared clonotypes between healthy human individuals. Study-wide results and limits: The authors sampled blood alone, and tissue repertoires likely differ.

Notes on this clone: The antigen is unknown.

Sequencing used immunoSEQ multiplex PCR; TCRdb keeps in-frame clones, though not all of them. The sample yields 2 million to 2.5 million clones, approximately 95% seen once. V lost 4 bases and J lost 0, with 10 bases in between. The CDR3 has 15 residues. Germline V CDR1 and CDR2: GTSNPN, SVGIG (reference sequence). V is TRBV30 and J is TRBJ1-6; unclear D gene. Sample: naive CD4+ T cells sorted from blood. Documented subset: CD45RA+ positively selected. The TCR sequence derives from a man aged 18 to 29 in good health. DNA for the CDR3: TGTGCCTGGACCAAACAGAGCTCCTATAATTCACCCCTCCACTTT. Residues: CAWTKQSSYNSPLHF.